The 19 T cell receptor beta chains below come from one sample, sequenced in a study of shared clonotypes between healthy human individuals. Selected positively for CCR7 and CD45RO-negative, naive CD8 cells excluded terminally differentiated effector memory CD45RA+ cells. Repertoires were generated with immunoSEQ multiplex PCR, while TCRdb's copy carries only in-frame clones and drops some. Of roughly 2,000,000 clones listed, 85% to 95% are singletons. Sequencing input: naive CD8+ T cells sorted from blood. These receptors originate from a man between 18 and 35 years old in good health.

This clone was seen only once. The rearrangement links TRBV7-8 to TRBJ2-3, with 14 bases matching TRBD2. Germline loops: CDR1 SGHVS, CDR2 FQNEAQ. Trimming took 5 bases from V and 2 from J; bases not matched to a gene: 3. This CDR3 spans 16 amino acids. In nucleotides, the CDR3 is TGTGCCAGCAGCAAGGGACTAGCGGGAGCCACAGATACGCAGTATTTT. Its protein product is CASSKGLAGATDTQYF.

The chain recombines TRBV27 with TRBJ2-7; D gene ambiguous. Germline CDR1 MNHEY, CDR2 SMNVEV (reference sequence). V was trimmed by 5 bases and J by 3 bases, leaving 17 bases between them. The CDR3 is 15 residues long. The CDR3 DNA follows: TGTGCCAGCAGTACCTCAGGTTCTAGTGGCTACGAGCAGTACTTC. It specifies CASSTSGSSGYEQYF.

The V and J genes are TRBV7-9 and TRBJ2-5; D tentatively fits TRBD1 or TRBD2 (5 bases each). This CDR3 is built from 14 residues. Germline CDR1 is SEHNR and CDR2 is FQNEAQ (reference sequence). The V end was cut by 7 bases, the J end by 5 bases, with 17 bases between. The DNA of the CDR3 is TGTGCCAGCACCGCAGGGAGTGACGAGGAGACCCAGTACTTC. As protein: CASTAGSDEETQYF. Drawing the rest from reference TRBV7-9 and TRBJ2-5, the complete variable domain is DTGVSQNPRHKITKRGQNVTFRCDPISEHNRLYWYRQTLGQGPEFLTYFQNEAQLEKSRLLSDRFSAERPKGSFSTLEIQRTEQGDSAMYLCASTAGSDEETQYFGPGTRLLVL.

As to this clone: The same CDR3 is also encoded by other DNA sequences in this sample. The chain has TRBV4-1 and TRBJ2-7; D is possibly TRBD1 (5 bases). Deletions cut 1 base from V and 0 bases from J, with 7 bases between. Germline V gene lookup returns CDR1 MGHRA and CDR2 YSYEKL. CDR3 length equals 14 residues. CDR3 bases: TGCGCCAGCAGCCAAGGGGGCAGCTCCTACGAGCAGTACTTC. Protein: CASSQGGSSYEQYF.

The V and J genes are TRBV11-1 and TRBJ2-7; TRBD1 or TRBD2 may be the D gene (5 bases each). Trimming pared 3 bases from V and 3 bases from J, leaving 9 bases between. The length of the CDR3 is 13 residues. Germline V CDR1 and CDR2: SGHAT, FQDESV (reference sequence). CDR3 sequence: CASSLAGSYEQYF. The CDR3 nucleotides read TGTGCCAGCAGCTTGGCAGGGAGCTACGAGCAGTACTTC.

The chain joins TRBV7-8 to TRBJ2-1, with TRBD2 identical over 11 bases. CDR1 SGHVS and CDR2 FQNEAQ come from the germline V gene. Germline trimming cut 5 bases from V and 8 bases from J; bases unmatched to any gene: 8. The CDR3 is made up of 15 amino acids. The CDR3 DNA reads as TGTGCCAGCAGCCCTCTAGCGGGAGGCCCCCATGAGCAGTTCTTC. It codes for CASSPLAGGPHEQFF. Looking up the rest from reference TRBV7-8 and TRBJ2-1 gives the full variable domain: GAGVSQSPRYKVAKRGQDVALRCDPISGHVSLFWYQQALGQGPEFLTYFQNEAQLDKSGLPSDRFFAERPEGSVSTLKIQRTQQEDSAVYLCASSPLAGGPHEQFFGPGTRLTVL.

This rearrangement joins TRBV6-5 to TRBJ2-5; TRBD2 matches 9 bases. V shed 6 bases and J 3 bases; nucleotides not matched to a gene: 5. This CDR3 spans 14 amino acids. Germline values: CDR1 MNHEY, CDR2 SVGAGI. The CDR3 DNA sequence: TGTGCCAGCAGCTTTGTAGCGGGGGAAGAGACCCAGTACTTC. Translated: CASSFVAGEETQYF.

The genes are TRBV29-1 and TRBJ2-3, with D maybe TRBD2 (6 bases). Germline CDR1 and CDR2: SQVTM and ANQGSEA. V lost 6 bases to trimming and J lost 2 bases, with 18 bases between them. This CDR3 is 15 amino acids long. The CDR3 is CSVIRDSTVTDTQYF. The DNA for the CDR3 is TGCAGCGTGATCCGGGACTCCACCGTCACAGATACGCAGTATTTT.

The chain has TRBV27 and TRBJ1-5; D perhaps matches TRBD1 (6 bases). CDR3 size: 15 residues. The germline V gene has CDR1 MNHEY and CDR2 SMNVEV (reference sequence). The ends were cut back, 0 bases at V and 6 bases at J, with 12 bases in the middle. DNA of the CDR3: TGTGCCAGCAGTTTATCGGCGGGGGGCTTTCAGCCCCAGCATTTT. Translating gives CASSLSAGGFQPQHF.

A word on this clone: One junction end does not reproduce the germline sequence, and a read error may be involved. V is TRBV7-7 and J is TRBJ2-6; TRBD1 agrees at 9 bases. Germline V gene data show CDR1 as SSHAT and CDR2 as FNYEAQ (reference sequence). The length of the CDR3 is 17 residues. The DNA of the CDR3 is TGTGCTAGCAGTCCCGGGACAGGGATTTCTGGGGCCAACGTCCTGACTTTC. It translates to CASSPGTGISGANVLTF.

This chain connects TRBV13 to TRBJ2-2; TRBD2 aligns across 15 bases. The CDR3 length is 17 residues. V was pared by 5 bases and J by 6 bases, with 7 bases of the junction left unmatched. Germline assignment: CDR1 PRHDT and CDR2 FYEKMQ (reference sequence). CDR3 coding DNA: TGTGCCAGCAGCCCGCAAGGACTAGCGGGGGGGCCCGGGGAGCTGTTTTTT. Translating gives CASSPQGLAGGPGELFF.

This clone was seen only once. The V call is TRBV6-5, the J call TRBJ2-3; D assignment may be TRBD1 or TRBD2 (6 bases each). Germline V gene sequence: CDR1 MNHEY, CDR2 SVGAGI. Trimming took 5 bases from V and 8 from J, leaving 11 bases between them. The CDR3 has 12 amino acids. Here the CDR3 DNA reads TGTGCCAGCAGTGTACAGGGAGGTACGCAGTATTTT. As protein: CASSVQGGTQYF.

V usage is TRBV7-2 and J usage is TRBJ2-5; TRBD2 might be the D (5 bases). Germline assignment: CDR1 SGHTA and CDR2 FQGNSA. Between the trimmed V and J ends, which lost 5 bases and 1 base, there was a span of 17 bases. This CDR3 is 16 amino acids long. The CDR3 bases are TGTGCCAGCAGCATTTTCCCGGGATCTTCCCAAGAGACCCAGTACTTC. This encodes CASSIFPGSSQETQYF.

The genes are TRBV2 and TRBJ1-4; TRBD1 is a possible D gene (6 bases). The V end lost 3 bases, the J end lost 7 bases, and 15 bases lay between the germline ends. Germline V gives CDR1 SNHLY, CDR2 FYNNEI. The CDR3 is 15 amino acids. The CDR3 DNA is TGTGCCAGCAGTGAGATGGGGACATCCGTTGAAAAACTGTTTTTT. As protein: CASSEMGTSVEKLFF.

In DNA, the CDR3 is TGTGCCAGCAGCCTAACCGGGACAGGGGACAATGAGCAGTTCTTC. It specifies CASSLTGTGDNEQFF. The chain links TRBV13 to TRBJ2-1, with TRBD1 identical over 10 bases. The V and J ends lost 5 bases and 5 bases, in that order; junction bases with no gene match: 6. Germline CDR1 and CDR2: PRHDT and FYEKMQ (reference sequence). This CDR3 comprises 15 residues.

The chain carries TRBV18 and TRBJ2-7, with 8 bases matching TRBD1. Germline V CDR1 and CDR2: KGHSH, LQKENI. With V trimmed by 1 base and J by 4 bases, 15 bases remained unmatched. CDR3 length: 18 residues. CDR3 amino acids: CASSPLDREDPSRYEQYF. The CDR3 nucleotides are TGTGCCAGCTCACCACTGGACAGGGAGGATCCGTCCAGGTACGAGCAGTACTTC.

The chain joins TRBV5-6 to TRBJ2-5, with D possibly matching TRBD1 (6 bases). The CDR3 spans 14 residues. The V gene lost 3 bases and the J gene lost 4 bases, with 13 bases spanning the gap. CDR1 is SGHDT and CDR2 is YYEEEE in the germline V gene. The CDR3 is CASSSRGYGETQYF. Here the CDR3 DNA reads TGTGCCAGCAGCTCGAGGGGGTACGGAGAGACCCAGTACTTC.

This chain uses TRBV18 with TRBJ2-5; D is perhaps TRBD2 (5 bases). V was shortened by 6 bases and J by 3 bases, with 11 bases between the two germline ends. CDR3 size: 13 residues. The germline gives CDR1 KGHSH, CDR2 LQKENI. CDR3 protein: CASSKMGEETQYF. CDR3 sequence (DNA): TGTGCCAGCTCGAAAATGGGAGAAGAGACCCAGTACTTC.

For the CDR3, the DNA is TGCGCCAGCAGTGAGGGGCCTGGGACCTGGGATACGCAGTATTTT. It codes for CASSEGPGTWDTQYF. This chain links TRBV10-1 with TRBJ2-3; D is perhaps TRBD1 or TRBD2 (5 bases each). The CDR3 runs to 15 residues. The germline CDR1 and CDR2 sequences are WNHNN and SYGVQD (reference sequence). The V end lost 2 bases, the J end lost 6 bases, and 15 bases lay between the germline ends.